This TCR beta chain is drawn from a study of shared clonotypes between healthy human individuals. General study results and limits: Across four donors, naive CD4 shared 5% to 5.5%, naive CD8 under 4%, memory CD4 more than 2%, memory CD8 about 0.4%. Among donors, the sharing of clonotypes was expected to be influenced by sequencing depth.

The assay was immunoSEQ multiplex PCR, and TCRdb's table has in-frame clones only and misses some. The sample lists more than 150,000 clones; 65% to 80% were seen once. Trimming removed 7 bases at V and 3 bases at J, with 16 bases between. The CDR3 runs to 16 residues. Per the germline V gene, CDR1 is SGHVS and CDR2 is FQNEAQ. A remark on this clone: Its target is unknown.

The chain joins TRBV7-8 to TRBJ2-6; unclear D gene. Sequenced: memory CD4+ T cells sorted from blood. Subset of the sample: CD45RA-negative fraction. This clonotype originated in a man aged 30-40 years in good health. CDR3 in amino acids: CASTPSSRVGANVLTF. In nucleotides, the CDR3 is TGTGCCAGCACCCCTTCATCGCGCGTTGGGGCCAACGTCCTGACTTTC. Full variable domain (remainder filled in from reference TRBV7-8 and TRBJ2-6): GAGVSQSPRYKVAKRGQDVALRCDPISGHVSLFWYQQALGQGPEFLTYFQNEAQLDKSGLPSDRFFAERPEGSVSTLKIQRTQQEDSAVYLCASTPSSRVGANVLTFGAGSRLTVL.